Listed below are T cell receptor beta chains from one sample, sequenced in a study of shared clonotypes between healthy human individuals. The data were produced by immunoSEQ multiplex PCR, yet TCRdb's version contains in-frame clones alone and is incomplete. The sample has about 1 million clones, roughly 70% seen once. The source material was memory CD4+ T cells sorted from blood. These receptor sequences come from a man aged 18 to 30 in good health. Each CDR3 is given with its conserved first and last residue. The D gene is left open where the match is weak. Not all rows give a size; the values are once, few, many and, for expanded clones, a class.

D	size	V	J	CDR3	DNA
NA	many	TRBV10-2	TRBJ1-3	CASSEGGNTIYF	TGCGCCAGCAGTGAGGGAGGCAACACCATATATTTT
TRBD1	many	TRBV4-1	TRBJ1-3	CASRKTGIGNTIYF	TGCGCCAGCAGGAAGACAGGGATTGGAAACACCATATATTTT
NA	NA	TRBV7-2	TRBJ2-5	CASSLRMGSETQYF	TGTGCCAGCAGCTTAAGGATGGGGTCGGAGACCCAGTACTTC
TRBD2	NA	TRBV5-4	TRBJ2-3	CASSSLWDYRQYF	TGTGCCAGCAGCTCGCTATGGGACTATAGGCAGTATTTT
TRBD2	NA	TRBV19	TRBJ2-5	CASTPGGSGSPETQYF	TGTGCCAGTACCCCAGGGGGTAGCGGGAGTCCAGAGACCCAGTACTTC
NA	many	TRBV19	TRBJ1-1	CASSIADGVRRAFF	TGTGCCAGTAGTATAGCCGACGGGGTTAGGAGAGCTTTCTTT
TRBD1	NA	TRBV18	TRBJ2-5	CASSPDRDQETQYF	TGTGCCAGCTCACCGGACAGGGACCAAGAGACCCAGTACTTC
NA	once	TRBV13	TRBJ2-2	CASSLQTGGAGELFF	TGTGCCAGCAGCTTACAGACCGGTGGTGCCGGGGAGCTGTTTTTT
NA	NA	TRBV7-2	TRBJ1-2	CASSLGEVAYGYTF	TGTGCCAGCAGCTTAGGAGAGGTGGCCTATGGCTACACCTTC
NA	few	TRBV28	TRBJ1-3	CASTGQTRSGNTIYF	TGTGCCAGCACCGGACAGACTCGCTCTGGAAACACCATATATTTT
NA	many	TRBV7-2	TRBJ1-1	CASSSIFGGNTEAFF	TGTGCCAGCAGCTCAATATTTGGGGGGAACACTGAAGCTTTCTTT
NA	once	TRBV5-1	TRBJ1-6	CASSLNSLGNSPLHF	TGCGCCAGCAGCTTGAACAGCTTAGGGAATTCACCCCTCCACTTT
NA	NA	TRBV5-1	TRBJ1-1	CASSLPMDNSLPMNTEAFF	TGCGCCAGCAGCCTACCCATGGACAACTCTCTCCCCATGAACACTGAAGCTTTCTTT
NA	NA	TRBV12-5	TRBJ2-1	CASGFREYNEQFF	TGTGCTAGTGGTTTCCGAGAGTACAATGAGCAGTTCTTC
TRBD1	few	TRBV5-1	TRBJ1-1	CASSRGDRGRDTEAFF	TGCGCCAGCAGCCGCGGGGACAGGGGAAGAGACACTGAAGCTTTCTTT
NA	few	TRBV10-3	TRBJ2-1	CAISEGGLTYNEQFF	TGTGCCATCAGTGAGGGCGGACTGACCTACAATGAGCAGTTCTTC